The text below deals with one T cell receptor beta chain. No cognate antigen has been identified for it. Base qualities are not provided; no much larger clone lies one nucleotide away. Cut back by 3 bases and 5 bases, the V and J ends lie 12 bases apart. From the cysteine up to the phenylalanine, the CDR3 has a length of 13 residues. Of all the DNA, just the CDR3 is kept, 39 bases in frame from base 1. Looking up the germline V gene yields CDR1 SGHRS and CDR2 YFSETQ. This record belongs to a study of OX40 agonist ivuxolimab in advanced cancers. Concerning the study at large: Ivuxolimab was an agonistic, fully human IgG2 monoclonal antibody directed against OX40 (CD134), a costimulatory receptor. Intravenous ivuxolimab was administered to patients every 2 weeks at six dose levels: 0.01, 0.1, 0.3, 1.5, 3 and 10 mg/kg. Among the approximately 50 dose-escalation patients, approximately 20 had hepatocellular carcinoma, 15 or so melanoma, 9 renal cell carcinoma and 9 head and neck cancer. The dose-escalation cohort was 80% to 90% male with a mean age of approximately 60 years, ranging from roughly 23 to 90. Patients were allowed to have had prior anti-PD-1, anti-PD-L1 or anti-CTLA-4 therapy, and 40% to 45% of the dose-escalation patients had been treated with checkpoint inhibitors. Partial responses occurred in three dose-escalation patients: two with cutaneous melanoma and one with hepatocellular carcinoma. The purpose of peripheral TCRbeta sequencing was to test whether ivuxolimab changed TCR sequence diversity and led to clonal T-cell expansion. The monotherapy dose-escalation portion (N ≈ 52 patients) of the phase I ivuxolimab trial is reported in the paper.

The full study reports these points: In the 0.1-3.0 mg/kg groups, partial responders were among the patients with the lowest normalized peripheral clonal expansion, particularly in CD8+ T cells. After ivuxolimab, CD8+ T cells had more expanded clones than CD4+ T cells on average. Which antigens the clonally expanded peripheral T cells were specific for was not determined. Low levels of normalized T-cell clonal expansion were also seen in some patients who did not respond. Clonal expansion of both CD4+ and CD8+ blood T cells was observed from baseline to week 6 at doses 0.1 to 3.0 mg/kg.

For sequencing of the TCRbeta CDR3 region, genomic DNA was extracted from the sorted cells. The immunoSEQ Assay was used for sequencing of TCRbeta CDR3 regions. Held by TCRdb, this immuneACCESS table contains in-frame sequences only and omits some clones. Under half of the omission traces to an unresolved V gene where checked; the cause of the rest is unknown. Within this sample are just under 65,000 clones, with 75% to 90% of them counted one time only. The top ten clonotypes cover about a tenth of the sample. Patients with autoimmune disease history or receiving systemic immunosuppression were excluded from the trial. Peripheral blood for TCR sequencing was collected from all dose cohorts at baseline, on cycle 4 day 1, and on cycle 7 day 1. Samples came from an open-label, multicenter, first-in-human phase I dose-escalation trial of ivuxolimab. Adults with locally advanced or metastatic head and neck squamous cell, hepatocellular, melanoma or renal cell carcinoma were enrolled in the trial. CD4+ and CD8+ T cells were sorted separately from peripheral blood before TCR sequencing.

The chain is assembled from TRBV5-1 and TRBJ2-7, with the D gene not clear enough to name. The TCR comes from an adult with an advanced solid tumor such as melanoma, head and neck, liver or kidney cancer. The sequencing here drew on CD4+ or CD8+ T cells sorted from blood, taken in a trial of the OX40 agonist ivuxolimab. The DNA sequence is TGCGCCAGCAGCTCGACCCACGAGGACGAGCAGTACTTC. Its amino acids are CASSSTHEDEQYF.